The 9 T cell receptor beta chains in this list originate from one sample, sequenced in a study of blood T cell repertoires in COVID-19. Repertoires were generated with immunoSEQ multiplex PCR, while TCRdb's copy carries only in-frame clones and drops some. The sample shows about 160,000 clones, about 87% of them seen only once. Sample: peripheral blood. These receptors were taken from a woman aged 70-85 years with COVID-19, enrolled during active disease.

The V gene is TRBV10-3, the J gene TRBJ2-5; D possibly corresponds to TRBD1 (6 bases). The germline CDR1 and CDR2 sequences are ENHRY and SYGVKD. The CDR3 consists of 12 residues. V was shortened by 11 bases and J by 2 bases, with 12 bases between the two germline ends. The CDR3, as DNA: TGTGCCGTAAGGACAGCGCAAGAGACCCAGTACTTC. Translation: CAVRTAQETQYF.

CDR3 nucleotides: TGTGCCAGCTCACCGGCAACAGACAATGAGCAGTTCTTC. As protein: CASSPATDNEQFF. The chain carries TRBV18 and TRBJ2-1; D remains ambiguous. Trimming removed 3 bases at V and 5 bases at J, with 8 bases between. This CDR3 has 13 residues. CDR1 is KGHSH, CDR2 LQKENI, per germline.

This clone showed up just once. The chain carries TRBV2 and TRBJ2-7; 8 bases agree with TRBD1. The germline V gene encodes CDR1 SNHLY and CDR2 FYNNEI. V lost 6 bases, J lost 2 bases, and 6 bases stayed unmatched. The CDR3 has 14 amino acids. The CDR3 spells CASRWGQETYEQYF. CDR3 nucleotide sequence: TGTGCCAGCAGGTGGGGACAGGAGACCTACGAGCAGTACTTC.

V and J are TRBV7-8 and TRBJ2-7; D might be TRBD2 (6 bases). CDR3 length: 17 amino acids. Per germline, CDR1 SGHVS and CDR2 FQNEAQ. V lost 1 base and J 2 bases, leaving 18 bases between the germline ends. This CDR3 is CASSLDAVSGLAYEQYF. DNA for the CDR3: TGTGCCAGCAGCTTAGACGCGGTTTCGGGACTGGCCTACGAGCAGTACTTC.

This clone was recorded only once. The chain is built from TRBV11-3 and TRBJ2-5; D is ambiguous. Germline-derived CDR1 and CDR2 are SGHNT and YENEEA. The CDR3 has 15 residues. V lost 1 base to trimming and J lost 2 bases, with 11 bases between them. Here the CDR3 DNA reads TGTGCCAGCAGCTTAGGAACTCCCGGGCAAGAGACCCAGTACTTC. Protein sequence: CASSLGTPGQETQYF.

This chain links TRBV19 with TRBJ1-5, with D perhaps TRBD1 (5 bases). Germline V gene sequence: CDR1 LNHDA, CDR2 SQIVND (reference sequence). Trimming took off 3 bases at V and 12 bases at J, with 21 bases between the two ends. The CDR3 contains 15 residues. CDR3 sequence reads: CASSIPGRKGQGQHF. CDR3 bases: TGTGCCAGTAGTATTCCGGGCCGGAAAGGCCAGGGCCAGCATTTT.

The chain uses TRBV4-2 and TRBJ2-1, with D tentatively TRBD2 (5 bases). CDR1 and CDR2 from the germline V gene are LGHNA and YNFKEQ. CDR3 length equals 12 residues. The V end was cut by 4 bases, the J end by 6 bases, with 7 bases between. The CDR3 reads CASSPEGNEQFF. DNA for the CDR3: TGTGCCAGCAGCCCCGAGGGCAATGAGCAGTTCTTC.

The chain joins TRBV7-3 to TRBJ2-1; D gene uncertain. Germline loops: CDR1 SGHTA, CDR2 FQGTGA. Trimming removed 2 bases from V and 11 bases from J, with 16 bases in between. The CDR3 totals 14 residues. The CDR3 loop reads CASSLRPGSRKQFF. CDR3 DNA sequence: TGTGCCAGCAGCTTACGCCCTGGCTCGAGGAAGCAGTTCTTC.

The chain employs TRBV20-1 and TRBJ1-5, with D maybe TRBD1 (5 bases). The CDR3 consists of 11 residues. V gave up 6 bases and J gave up 11 bases, with 14 bases separating them. Looked up from germline, CDR1 is DFQATT and CDR2 is SNEGSKA (reference sequence). CDR3 region: CSAGVSGAQHF. CDR3 DNA sequence: TGCAGTGCAGGGGTGTCGGGGGCCCAGCATTTT.